This T cell receptor beta chain was documented in a study of control samples from healthy donors and cancer patients. The CDR3 loop spans 14 amino acids. V was pared by 4 bases and J by 6 bases, with 4 bases of the junction left unmatched. CDR1 is LGHNA, CDR2 YSLEER, per germline. Repertoires were generated with immunoSEQ multiplex PCR, while TCRdb's copy carries only in-frame clones and drops some. The sample holds 110,000 to 150,000 clones, under 90% seen once. Sequencing was done on a sample of blood. The rearrangement links TRBV4-3 to TRBJ2-1; the match to TRBD1 covers 9 bases. This TCR was sampled from a man younger than 45 in good health. DNA for the CDR3: TGCGCCAGCAGCCGGGACAGGGCACGCAATGAGCAGTTCTTC. It specifies CASSRDRARNEQFF.